This TCR beta chain was recovered during a study of cytomegalovirus exposure and HLA in healthy donors. The V gene lost 1 base and the J gene lost 4 bases, with 10 bases spanning the gap. The germline V gene has CDR1 LNHDA and CDR2 SQIVND (reference sequence). The CDR3 length is 14 residues. The PCR ran on 60 Vbeta and 13 Jbeta primers. The assay was immunoSEQ multiplex PCR, and TCRdb's table has in-frame clones only and misses some. Found here are around 100,000 clones; the top ten clones hold less than 4%. As for this clone: Its antigen is undetermined.

General study findings and limits: Previously analyzed data showed that most TCR beta V segments were productive at a frequency of about 90% or about 30%. In a later analysis, CMV-associated beta chains were mostly HLA-associated, it appeared. Sequencing likely caused a cluster of highly shared sequence variants.

The receptor comes from a middle-aged man in good health and CMV-seronegative. V gene TRBV19 combines with J gene TRBJ1-1; D unclear. The sequenced material came from PBMCs. CDR3 loop: CASSIGPGITEAFF. In nucleotides, the CDR3 is TGTGCCAGTAGTATAGGGCCGGGGATCACTGAAGCTTTCTTT.